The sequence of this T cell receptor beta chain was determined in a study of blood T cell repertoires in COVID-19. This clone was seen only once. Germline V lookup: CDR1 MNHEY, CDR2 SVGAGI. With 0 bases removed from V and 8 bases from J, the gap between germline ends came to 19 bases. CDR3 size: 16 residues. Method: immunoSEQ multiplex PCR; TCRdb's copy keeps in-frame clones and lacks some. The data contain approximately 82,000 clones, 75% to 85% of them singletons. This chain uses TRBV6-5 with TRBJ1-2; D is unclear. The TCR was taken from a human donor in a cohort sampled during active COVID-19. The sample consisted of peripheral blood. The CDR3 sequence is CASSYSMSARRVGYTF. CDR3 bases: TGTGCCAGCAGTTACTCGATGTCGGCCAGGCGTGTAGGCTACACCTTC.